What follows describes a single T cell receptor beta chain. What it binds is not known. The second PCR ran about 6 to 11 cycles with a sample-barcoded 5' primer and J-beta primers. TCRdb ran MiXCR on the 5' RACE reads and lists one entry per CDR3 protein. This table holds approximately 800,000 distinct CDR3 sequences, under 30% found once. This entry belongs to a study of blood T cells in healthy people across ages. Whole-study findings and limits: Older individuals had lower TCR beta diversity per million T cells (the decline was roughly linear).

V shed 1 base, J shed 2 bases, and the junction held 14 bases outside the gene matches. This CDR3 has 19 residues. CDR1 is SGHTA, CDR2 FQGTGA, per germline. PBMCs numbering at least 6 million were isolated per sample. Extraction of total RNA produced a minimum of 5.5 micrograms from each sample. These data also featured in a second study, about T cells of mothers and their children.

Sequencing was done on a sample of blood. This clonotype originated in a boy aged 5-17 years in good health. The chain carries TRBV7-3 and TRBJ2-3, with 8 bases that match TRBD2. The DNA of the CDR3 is TGTGCCAGCAGCTTAAACCAACCGGGACTAGTAGGGGACACAGATACGCAGTATTTT. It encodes CASSLNQPGLVGDTDTQYF.